The rows below give T cell receptor beta chains drawn from one sample of a study of cytomegalovirus exposure and HLA in healthy donors. Measured with immunoSEQ multiplex PCR; TCRdb has only the in-frame clones, and not every one. The sample records approximately 150,000 clones, more than 80% being singletons. The sample taken for sequencing was PBMCs. Receptor source: a woman aged 18 to 35 in good health and CMV-seropositive. CDR3s include the opening cysteine and the closing phenylalanine or tryptophan. Fields, in order: CDR3 DNA, CDR3 protein, D gene, J gene, V gene, clone size. D genes are given only for firm matches. The size entry is marked missing in some rows and otherwise reads once, few, many or a size class.

TGCGCCAGCTCAGGGCTAGCGGGATTGGAGCAGTACTTC CASSGLAGLEQYF TRBD2 TRBJ2-7 TRBV5-1 NA
TGTGCCTCCCGGACAGCTAGCACAGATACGCAGTATTTT CASRTASTDTQYF NA TRBJ2-3 TRBV7-9 NA
TGTGCCACCAGCAGAGCTACCGGGACAGCCTACGAGCAGTACTTC CATSRATGTAYEQYF TRBD1 TRBJ2-7 TRBV15 NA
TGTGCCTGGAGTGCCTTTGAGGTTAATGTTGGAAACACCATATATTTT CAWSAFEVNVGNTIYF NA TRBJ1-3 TRBV30 NA
TGTGCCAGCAGCCCCGGACTAGCGGGGCGAGATACGCAGTATTTT CASSPGLAGRDTQYF TRBD2 TRBJ2-3 TRBV7-2 NA
TGTGCCAGCTCACCACGACCAGGGGGAGATCAGCCCCAGCATTTT CASSPRPGGDQPQHF TRBD1 TRBJ1-5 TRBV18 NA
TGTGCCAGCAGTTTGGATTACGGGACTATCTACAATGAGCAGTTCTTC CASSLDYGTIYNEQFF TRBD2 TRBJ2-1 TRBV28 NA
TGCGCCAGCAGCTCGACAGGGGCCCGCTACGAGCAGTACTTC CASSSTGARYEQYF TRBD1 TRBJ2-7 TRBV5-1 NA
TGCGCCAGCAGGAGGGTCAATGAAAAACTGTTTTTT CASRRVNEKLFF NA TRBJ1-4 TRBV23-1 NA
TGTGCCAGCAGCTTGGTAGCGGGGGGCCTCTATGGCTACACCTTC CASSLVAGGLYGYTF NA TRBJ1-2 TRBV5-4 NA
TGTGCCAGCTCATCGACATTGGGCAATGAGCAGTTCTTC CASSSTLGNEQFF NA TRBJ2-1 TRBV18 once
TGTGCCAGCAGCCTTGACAGGGCCGGGTCCTATAATTCACCCCTCCACTTT CASSLDRAGSYNSPLHF TRBD1 TRBJ1-6 TRBV5-6 NA
TGCGCCAGCAGCCCGGGGATCCTCACAGATACGCAGTATTTT CASSPGILTDTQYF NA TRBJ2-3 TRBV4-3 NA
TGTGCCAGCAGTTACAATGCGGGAGGGCCGAATACGCAGTATTTT CASSYNAGGPNTQYF TRBD2 TRBJ2-3 TRBV6-5 NA
TGTGCCAGCAGTTTGAGAGCGGTCCTAGGACTCGTGTACAATGAGCAGTTCTTC CASSLRAVLGLVYNEQFF NA TRBJ2-1 TRBV27 NA
TGTGCCAGCAGTTACGGCCCAGGGTACGAGCAGTACTTC CASSYGPGYEQYF NA TRBJ2-7 TRBV6-5 NA
TGTGCCAGCAGCTTTGGTAGAATAAACAATGAGCAGTTCTTC CASSFGRINNEQFF NA TRBJ2-1 TRBV5-6 NA
TGTGCCAGCAGCCAATATGAGCGGGAGTCCCACGAGCAGTACTTC CASSQYERESHEQYF TRBD2 TRBJ2-7 TRBV14 once
TGTGCCAGCAGTAATCGACAGGGGGCTCTTTATTTT CASSNRQGALYF TRBD1 TRBJ2-3 TRBV6-5 NA
TGCGCCAGCAGCCAAAGAGCGCGGGGCACAGATACGCAGTATTTT CASSQRARGTDTQYF NA TRBJ2-3 TRBV4-1 NA
TGTGCCAACACGTCGTCCCCAGATACGCAGTATTTT CANTSSPDTQYF NA TRBJ2-3 TRBV6-1 NA
TGTGCCAGCAGCCAAGAGAGTATGAGCTCCTACGAGCAGTACTTC CASSQESMSSYEQYF NA TRBJ2-7 TRBV4-2 once
TGTGCCTGGAGTGTAAAGGGACTAAACATTCAGTACTTC CAWSVKGLNIQYF NA TRBJ2-4 TRBV30 once
TGTGCCAGCAGCGCCGGTGGGGGTGGACTATACTCCTACGAGCAGTACTTC CASSAGGGGLYSYEQYF NA TRBJ2-7 TRBV11-3 NA
TGTGCCAGCAGCCCGCGGACCGCCACAGGTGCTGGAAACACCATATATTTT CASSPRTATGAGNTIYF NA TRBJ1-3 TRBV5-4 NA
TGTGCCAGCAGTTTAGGGACAAGCTCTGGAAACACCATATATTTT CASSLGTSSGNTIYF NA TRBJ1-3 TRBV28 NA
TGTGCCAGCCCCGGGACTAGCGGGAGGATTTACAATGAGCAGTTCTTC CASPGTSGRIYNEQFF TRBD2 TRBJ2-1 TRBV7-9 NA
TGTGCCTGGAGTGTCCTTCGGGGGTTATCCGGGGAGCTGTTTTTT CAWSVLRGLSGELFF NA TRBJ2-2 TRBV30 NA
TGTGCCAGCAGTTTGACAGGGCTGAACACTGAAGCTTTCTTT CASSLTGLNTEAFF TRBD1 TRBJ1-1 TRBV28 NA
TGTGCCAGCAGCCAAGATTCCCAACAGGGCTTTAACTATGGCTACACCTTC CASSQDSQQGFNYGYTF NA TRBJ1-2 TRBV14 NA
TGTGCCAGCAGCTTAGGACGACAGGGGTCCGGGGAGCTGTTTTTT CASSLGRQGSGELFF TRBD1 TRBJ2-2 TRBV7-9 NA
TGTGCCAGCAGTTCGCAAACAGGGGGCATCGATACGCAGTATTTT CASSSQTGGIDTQYF TRBD1 TRBJ2-3 TRBV28 NA
TGTGCCAGCATCCCAAGGGCGACTAGCGGGACCAAATGGGTCGGGGAGCTGTTTTTT CASIPRATSGTKWVGELFF TRBD2 TRBJ2-2 TRBV28 NA
TGTGCCAGCAGCGGAGGGGGATATGGCTACACCTTC CASSGGGYGYTF NA TRBJ1-2 TRBV9 NA
TGTGCCAGCAGCTTGGTACAGGGGCATGAGCAGTTCTTC CASSLVQGHEQFF TRBD1 TRBJ2-1 TRBV5-6 NA
TGTGCCAGCAGCCCCAAGACAGGGTCCTATGGCTACACCTTC CASSPKTGSYGYTF TRBD1 TRBJ1-2 TRBV9 once
TGCGCCAGCAGCCATGCCGACACCTACAATGAGCAGTTCTTC CASSHADTYNEQFF NA TRBJ2-1 TRBV4-1 NA
TGTGCCAGCAAAGACAGGGGCATGAACACTGAAGCTTTCTTT CASKDRGMNTEAFF TRBD1 TRBJ1-1 TRBV4-2 NA
TGTGCCAGCAGCGTGGGGACAGGGAGGGTCTTAACCTACAATGAGCAGTTCTTC CASSVGTGRVLTYNEQFF TRBD1 TRBJ2-1 TRBV9 once
TGCGCCAGCAGCTCACAGGGCAACACTGAAGCTTTCTTT CASSSQGNTEAFF NA TRBJ1-1 TRBV5-1 NA
TGCAGCGCTAATGGGCAGACTAGCGTCACTAGCACAGATACGCAGTATTTT CSANGQTSVTSTDTQYF TRBD2 TRBJ2-3 TRBV29-1 NA
TGTGCCAGCAGTGGGAGGGGTGGTACGCAGTATTTT CASSGRGGTQYF TRBD2 TRBJ2-3 TRBV27 once
TGTGCCAGCAGTTTCCAAGATCCGGGACAGGGGTATGGCTACACCTTC CASSFQDPGQGYGYTF TRBD1 TRBJ1-2 TRBV27 NA
TGTGCCAGCAGTGGAGGGGGTGGGGCCAACGTCCTGACTTTC CASSGGGGANVLTF NA TRBJ2-6 TRBV2 NA
TGTGCCAGCAGTTTAATCCGTTTCGGAGGTAGCGTCAATGAGCAGTTCTTC CASSLIRFGGSVNEQFF NA TRBJ2-1 TRBV28 NA
TGTGCCAGCAGTGATCAGACAGGTGGTTTTCATAAAAAACTGTTTTTT CASSDQTGGFHKKLFF NA TRBJ1-4 TRBV2 NA
TGTGCCAGCAGTTTGGGGGGGCTAGCGGGTCGGGATACGCAGTATTTT CASSLGGLAGRDTQYF TRBD2 TRBJ2-3 TRBV27 NA
TGTGCCAGCAGCCCCGGGAGTATTCAAGAGACCCAGTACTTC CASSPGSIQETQYF NA TRBJ2-5 TRBV9 NA
TGTGCCAGCAGTGCCCTTCAGGGGATAAACACCGGGGAGCTGTTTTTT CASSALQGINTGELFF NA TRBJ2-2 TRBV6-1 NA
TGTGCCAGCAGTGAAGAGGCAGGACTACCGAACACTGAAGCTTTCTTT CASSEEAGLPNTEAFF NA TRBJ1-1 TRBV25-1 NA